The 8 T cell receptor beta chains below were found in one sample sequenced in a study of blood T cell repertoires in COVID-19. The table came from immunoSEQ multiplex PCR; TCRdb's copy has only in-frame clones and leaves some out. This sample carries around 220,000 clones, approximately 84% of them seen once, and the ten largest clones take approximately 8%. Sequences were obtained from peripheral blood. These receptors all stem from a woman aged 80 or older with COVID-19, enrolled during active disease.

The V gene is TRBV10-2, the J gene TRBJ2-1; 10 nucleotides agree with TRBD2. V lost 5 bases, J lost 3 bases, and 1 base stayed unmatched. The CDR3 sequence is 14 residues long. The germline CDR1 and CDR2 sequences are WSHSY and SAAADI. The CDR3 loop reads CASSQRGGYNEQFF. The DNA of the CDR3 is TGCGCCAGCAGTCAGCGGGGGGGCTACAATGAGCAGTTCTTC.

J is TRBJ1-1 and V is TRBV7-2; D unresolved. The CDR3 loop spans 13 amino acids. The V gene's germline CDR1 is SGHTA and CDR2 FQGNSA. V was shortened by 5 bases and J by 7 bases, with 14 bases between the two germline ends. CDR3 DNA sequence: TGTGCCAGCAGCCCCAGATACACGGGTGAAGCTTTCTTT. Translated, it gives CASSPRYTGEAFF.

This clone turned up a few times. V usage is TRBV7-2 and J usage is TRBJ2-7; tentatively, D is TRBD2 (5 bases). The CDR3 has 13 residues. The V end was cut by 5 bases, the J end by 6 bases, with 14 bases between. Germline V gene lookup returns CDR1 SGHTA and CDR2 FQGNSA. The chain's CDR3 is CASSPGLASEQYF. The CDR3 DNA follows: TGTGCCAGCAGCCCAGGACTGGCCTCCGAGCAGTACTTC.

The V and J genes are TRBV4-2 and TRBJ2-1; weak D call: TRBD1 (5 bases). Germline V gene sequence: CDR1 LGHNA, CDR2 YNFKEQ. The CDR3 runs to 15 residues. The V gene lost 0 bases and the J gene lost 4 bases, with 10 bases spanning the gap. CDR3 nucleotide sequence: TGTGCCAGCAGCCAAGATCCCCAGGGTTACAATGAGCAGTTCTTC. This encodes CASSQDPQGYNEQFF.

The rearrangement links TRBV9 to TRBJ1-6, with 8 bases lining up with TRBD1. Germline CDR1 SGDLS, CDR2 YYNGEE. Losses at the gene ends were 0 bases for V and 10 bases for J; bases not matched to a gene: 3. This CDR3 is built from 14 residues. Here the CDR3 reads CASSVGGQVSPLHF. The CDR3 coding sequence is TGTGCCAGCAGCGTAGGGGGACAGGTGTCACCCCTCCACTTT.

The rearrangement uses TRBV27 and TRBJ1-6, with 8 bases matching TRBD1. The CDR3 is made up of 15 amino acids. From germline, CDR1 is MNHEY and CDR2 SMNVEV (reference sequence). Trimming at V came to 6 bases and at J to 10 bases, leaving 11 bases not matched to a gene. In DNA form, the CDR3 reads TGTGCCAGCAGACCCCAGACAGGGGCAGGGTCACCCCTCCACTTT. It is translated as CASRPQTGAGSPLHF.

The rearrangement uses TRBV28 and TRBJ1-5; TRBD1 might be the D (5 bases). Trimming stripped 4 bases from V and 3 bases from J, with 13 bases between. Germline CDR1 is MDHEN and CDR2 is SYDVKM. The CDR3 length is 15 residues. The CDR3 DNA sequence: TGTGCCAGCAGTTCCGCAGGGCCCTACAATCAGCCCCAGCATTTT. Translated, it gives CASSSAGPYNQPQHF.

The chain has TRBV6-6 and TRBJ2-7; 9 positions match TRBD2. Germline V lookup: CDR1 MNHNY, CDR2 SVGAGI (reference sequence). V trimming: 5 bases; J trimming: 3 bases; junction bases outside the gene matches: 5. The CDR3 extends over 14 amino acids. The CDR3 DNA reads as TGTGCCAGCAGTCCGGATAGCGGGGGCTACGAGCAGTACTTC. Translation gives CASSPDSGGYEQYF.